A single sample is the source of the 22 T cell receptor beta chains below, sequenced in a study of control samples from healthy donors and cancer patients. Clones were sequenced by immunoSEQ multiplex PCR, and TCRdb holds only the in-frame ones, with some missing. The sample shows some 120,000 clones, about 94% of them seen only once. Sequenced material: blood. The receptors stem from a man younger than 45 in good health.

V gene TRBV4-2 combines with J gene TRBJ1-6; D is unresolved. This CDR3 comprises 15 residues. Trimming removed 2 bases at V and 9 bases at J, with 14 bases between. Looked up from germline, CDR1 is LGHNA and CDR2 is YNFKEQ. The chain's CDR3 is CASSQLGLSPSPLHF. DNA of the CDR3: TGTGCCAGCAGCCAACTCGGACTTAGCCCTTCACCCCTCCACTTT.

This clone came up a few times. The CDR3 loop is CATTGTSGTGELFF. The DNA for the CDR3 is TGTGCCACTACCGGGACTAGCGGCACCGGGGAGCTGTTTTTT. The chain links TRBV24-1 to TRBJ2-2; TRBD2 matches at 11 bases. The CDR3 runs 14 residues. Germline assignment: CDR1 KGHDR and CDR2 SFDVKD. Trimming removed 10 bases from V and 4 bases from J; junction bases left unmatched: 4.

This chain links TRBV6-4 with TRBJ2-2; 11 bases match TRBD2. V shed 2 bases, J shed 3 bases, and the junction held 2 bases outside the gene matches. This CDR3 has 16 residues. Germline-derived CDR1 and CDR2 are MRHNA and SNTAGT. The CDR3 DNA reads TGTGCCAGCAGTGACGAACTAGCGGGGGACACCGGGGAGCTGTTTTTT. Protein sequence: CASSDELAGDTGELFF.

This chain uses TRBV12-3 or TRBV12-4 with TRBJ2-1; D gene uncertain. This CDR3 is 12 amino acids long. The V end lost 3 bases, the J end lost 10 bases, and 10 bases lay between the germline ends. The CDR3 nucleotides are TGTGCCAGCAGTTTTGCCGCCGGGGAGCAGTTCTTC. Encoded protein: CASSFAAGEQFF.

The rearrangement joins TRBV29-1 to TRBJ1-1; D uncertain. Trimming left V 5 bases short and J 7 bases short, with 8 bases between. CDR1 and CDR2 from the germline V gene are SQVTM and ANQGSEA. The CDR3 runs to 10 residues. Here the CDR3 reads CSVYYSEAFF. DNA of the CDR3: TGCAGCGTTTACTACAGTGAAGCTTTCTTT.

The chain has TRBV27 and TRBJ1-2, with TRBD1 as a possible D gene (6 bases). The CDR3 extends over 15 amino acids. The V end was cut by 7 bases, the J end by 0 bases, with 15 bases between. Germline values: CDR1 MNHEY, CDR2 SMNVEV (reference sequence). CDR3 residues: CASKSPQGANYGYTF. The CDR3, as DNA: TGTGCCAGCAAAAGCCCACAGGGCGCTAACTATGGCTACACCTTC.

V and J are TRBV6-2 or TRBV6-3 and TRBJ2-3; 7 nucleotides agree with TRBD1. CDR1 and CDR2 (germline): MNHEY, SVGEGT. CDR3 length: 16 residues. With 2 bases clipped from V and 0 bases from J, the junction kept 5 bases outside the gene matches. The CDR3 sequence: CASSYSLRGSTDTQYF. The CDR3 nucleotides read TGTGCCAGCAGTTACAGTCTCAGGGGGAGCACAGATACGCAGTATTTT.

The chain has TRBV4-1 and TRBJ1-1; 7 bases fit TRBD1. Looked up from germline, CDR1 is MGHRA and CDR2 is YSYEKL. This CDR3 has 18 amino acids. V dropped 2 bases and J dropped 2; count of bases not matched to a gene: 14. As DNA, the CDR3 is TGCGCCAGCAGCCAACGTCTTTCGACAGGGCCCTTTAACACTGAAGCTTTCTTT. As protein: CASSQRLSTGPFNTEAFF.

The rearrangement uses TRBV6-2 or TRBV6-3 and TRBJ1-6, with D perhaps TRBD1 (5 bases). The germline CDR1 and CDR2 sequences are MNHEY and SVGEGT. The V end was cut by 1 base, the J end by 7 bases, with 14 bases between. The CDR3 sequence is 16 residues long. The chain's CDR3 is CASSYFPGTQNSPLHF. The CDR3 DNA sequence: TGTGCCAGCAGTTACTTTCCCGGGACGCAGAATTCACCCCTCCACTTT.

The chain links TRBV5-6 to TRBJ2-1; 7 bases align to TRBD1. There are 14 residues in the CDR3. The germline gives CDR1 SGHDT, CDR2 YYEEEE. V lost 4 bases and J lost 4; bases outside the gene matches: 5. Written as DNA, the CDR3 is TGTGCCAGCAGCCCGGACAGGCTGTACAATGAGCAGTTCTTC. Its translation is CASSPDRLYNEQFF.

This clone was recorded once. V gene TRBV4-3 combines with J gene TRBJ1-1; possible D gene TRBD1, 6 bases. The CDR3 contains 15 residues. Deletions cut 0 bases from V and 1 base from J, with 9 bases between. Germline V gene sequence: CDR1 LGHNA, CDR2 YSLEER. CDR3 DNA: TGCGCCAGCAGCCAAGATGGGGGCCCGAACACTGAAGCTTTCTTT. It specifies CASSQDGGPNTEAFF.

The rearrangement links TRBV5-1 to TRBJ2-7; 7 nucleotides match TRBD1. Trimming removed 2 bases from V and 6 bases from J; junction bases left unmatched: 8. This CDR3 is built from 14 residues. CDR1 SGHRS and CDR2 YFSETQ come from the germline V gene. The CDR3 DNA is TGCGCCAGCAGCTTAATCGGGACAGCCTTCGAGCAGTACTTC. Encoded protein: CASSLIGTAFEQYF.

The chain has TRBV5-1 and TRBJ2-5; unclear D gene. With 5 bases removed from V and 2 bases from J, the gap between germline ends came to 10 bases. Germline values: CDR1 SGHRS, CDR2 YFSETQ. This CDR3 has 13 residues. The DNA for the CDR3 is TGCGCCAGCAGAGACGGATATCAAGAGACCCAGTACTTC. Its translation is CASRDGYQETQYF.

The J gene is TRBJ1-2, the V gene TRBV7-2; TRBD1 matches 11 bases. This CDR3 spans 15 amino acids. V was pared by 8 bases and J by 6 bases, with 11 bases of the junction left unmatched. Germline values: CDR1 SGHTA, CDR2 FQGNSA. The DNA for the CDR3 is TGTGCCAGCTCCCTCCAGGGACAGGGGGTCGATGGCTACACCTTC. This translates into CASSLQGQGVDGYTF.

The CDR3 loop is CASSPTQWGNQPQHF. CDR3 coding DNA: TGTGCCAGCAGCCCGACTCAATGGGGCAATCAGCCCCAGCATTTT. The rearrangement links TRBV7-2 to TRBJ1-5; D ambiguous. Germline V gives CDR1 SGHTA, CDR2 FQGNSA. Trimming removed 5 bases from V and 2 bases from J, with 13 bases in between. The length of the CDR3 is 15 residues.

The chain has TRBV2 and TRBJ2-2; the match to TRBD2 covers 7 bases. This CDR3 has 13 residues. CDR1 is SNHLY, CDR2 FYNNEI, per germline. After removal of 5 bases from V and 5 bases from J, the junction contained 2 bases not matched to a gene. The CDR3, as DNA: TGTGCCAGCAGTCCTAGCGGTACCGGGGAGCTGTTTTTT. It specifies CASSPSGTGELFF.

This chain joins TRBV27 and TRBJ1-5; D is perhaps TRBD1 (6 bases). Germline CDR1 is MNHEY and CDR2 is SMNVEV (reference sequence). V gave up 5 bases and J gave up 6 bases, with 11 bases separating them. The CDR3 is made up of 13 amino acids. The CDR3: CASSQGSLQPQHF. CDR3 nucleotide sequence: TGTGCCAGCAGTCAGGGGTCCCTTCAGCCCCAGCATTTT.

V gene TRBV4-3 combines with J gene TRBJ1-2; possible D gene TRBD1, 6 bases. The CDR3 is 15 residues long. V dropped 3 bases and J dropped 5 bases, with 16 bases sitting between them. Germline assignment: CDR1 LGHNA and CDR2 YSLEER. The CDR3 nucleotides are TGCGCCAGCAGCCAGGGGTGGGGGCTAGGGTATGGCTACACCTTC. Residues: CASSQGWGLGYGYTF.

V usage is TRBV9 and J usage is TRBJ1-5; D gene uncertain. This CDR3 has 13 amino acids. The germline V and J ends were trimmed by 4 bases and 6 bases, with 11 bases remaining between them. Germline CDR1 and CDR2: SGDLS and YYNGEE. CDR3 residues: CASSLGLGQPQHF. CDR3 coding DNA: TGTGCCAGCAGCCTCGGTTTAGGTCAGCCCCAGCATTTT.

This chain uses TRBV30 with TRBJ1-1, with D possibly TRBD1 on 6 matching bases. There are 12 residues in the CDR3. Germline V gene data show CDR1 as GTSNPN and CDR2 as SVGIG (reference sequence). Trimming left V 3 bases short and J 8 bases short, with 13 bases between. CDR3 sequence: CAWSVGAGEAFF. Here the CDR3 DNA reads TGTGCCTGGAGCGTGGGGGCGGGCGAAGCTTTCTTT.

The V and J genes are TRBV5-8 and TRBJ2-5, with D perhaps TRBD1 or TRBD2 (5 bases each). In germline, CDR1 is SGHTS, CDR2 YDEGEE. The CDR3 is made up of 14 amino acids. V was cut by 4 bases and J by 5 bases, with 15 bases left in between. CDR3 DNA sequence: TGTGCCAGCAGCCATCCCCGGGGCGAGGAGACCCAGTACTTC. Translation gives CASSHPRGEETQYF.

This chain joins TRBV9 and TRBJ2-5; D might be TRBD1 (6 bases). This CDR3 has 14 amino acids. CDR1 is SGDLS, CDR2 YYNGEE, per germline. V lost 0 bases to trimming and J lost 3 bases, with 9 bases between them. The CDR3 sequence: CASSVGWTEETQYF. CDR3 bases: TGTGCCAGCAGCGTAGGCTGGACAGAAGAGACCCAGTACTTC.